The rows below give T cell receptor beta chains drawn from one sample of a study of post-analysis software for immune sequencing data. TCRdb processed the PCR reads anew with MiXCR; each CDR3 protein has one entry. The repertoire holds under 200,000 distinct CDR3 sequences, with over 25% as singletons. The sample consisted of blood. The receptors were sampled from a girl aged 2-17 years with multiple sclerosis. Both conserved end residues are part of each CDR3. D genes are given only for firm matches. Clone size appears in some rows only: once, few, many, or a class for an expanded clone.

D gene	V gene	clone size	J gene	CDR3 DNA	CDR3 protein
.	TRBV7-6	few	TRBJ2-7	TGTGCCAGCAGCTTGACGGGAGAGGAGAACGAGCAGTACTTC	CASSLTGEENEQYF
.	TRBV19	.	TRBJ2-2	TGTGCCAGTAAACCCGAAGGGCCTGGGGAAGGGGAGCTGTTTTTT	CASKPEGPGEGELFF
.	TRBV12-3/TRBV12-4	.	TRBJ1-1	TGTGCCAGCAGTCCACCCCGCGCAAACACTGAAGCTTTCTTT	CASSPPRANTEAFF
TRBD2	TRBV28	many	TRBJ2-1	TGTGCCAGCAGCTCTAGGCGGACTAGCGGGAGTGATGAGCAGTTCTTC	CASSSRRTSGSDEQFF
.	TRBV20-1	.	TRBJ2-3	TGCAGTGCTAGTATTCGGGACTTCACAGATACGCAGTATTTT	CSASIRDFTDTQYF
.	TRBV28	once	TRBJ2-7	TGTGCCAGCAGTTTCCCGGACTCCCTAGTCCGCGAGCAGTACTTC	CASSFPDSLVREQYF
TRBD2	TRBV3-1	.	TRBJ2-1	TGTGCCAGCAGCCAACTGAGCGGGGGGGCCTACAATGAGCAGTTCTTC	CASSQLSGGAYNEQFF
.	TRBV7-2	.	TRBJ1-1	TGTGCCAGCAGCTTAGATCGGGAAAGCACTGAAGCTTTCTTT	CASSLDRESTEAFF
.	TRBV27	few	TRBJ2-2	TGTGCCAGCAGTTTTACAGGCGCCTCGAACACCGGGGAGCTGTTTTTT	CASSFTGASNTGELFF
.	TRBV2	many	TRBJ2-7	TGTGCCAGCAGTGAGTCTGAATACGGGCAGTACTTC	CASSESEYGQYF
.	TRBV3-1	.	TRBJ2-7	TGTGCCAGCAGCCGAGATCGAGGGAAAAGGGCGAACGAGCAGTACTTC	CASSRDRGKRANEQYF
.	TRBV5-1	once	TRBJ2-2	TGCGCCAGCAGCCCCGCGGGGACAAGTCCCGGGGAGCTGTTTTTT	CASSPAGTSPGELFF
.	TRBV29-1	many	TRBJ2-1	TGCAGCGTTGGAGACAGGTACAATGAGCAGTTCTTC	CSVGDRYNEQFF
TRBD2	TRBV20-1	few	TRBJ2-5	TGCAGTGCTAGCAGGACTAGCGGGAGCCAGACCCAGTACTTC	CSASRTSGSQTQYF
.	TRBV9	.	TRBJ2-3	TGTGCCAGCAGCCAAAACGACAGGCCAACAGATACGCAGTATTTT	CASSQNDRPTDTQYF
.	TRBV2	many	TRBJ2-1	TGTGCCAGCAGGTCTAGGTTTTTAGGATTTGAGCAGTTCTTC	CASRSRFLGFEQFF
TRBD2	TRBV15	many	TRBJ2-5	TGTGCCACCAGCAGAGATTATGGGGGACTAGCGGGGGTGCAAGAGACCCAGTACTTC	CATSRDYGGLAGVQETQYF
TRBD1	TRBV10-3	.	TRBJ2-1	TGTGCCATCAGTGAGTCTACGAAACGGGACAGCTCCTTCAATGAGCAGTTCTTC	CAISESTKRDSSFNEQFF
.	TRBV18	.	TRBJ1-2	TGTGCCAGCTCACCACAGGGCTCGCGGGATGGCTACACCTTC	CASSPQGSRDGYTF
TRBD2	TRBV28	.	TRBJ2-1	TGTGCCAGCAGCTCACTAGCGGGGGTTCTCTACAATGAGCAGTTCTTC	CASSSLAGVLYNEQFF
TRBD1	TRBV5-1	many	TRBJ2-7	TGCGCCAGCAGCCGCGCAAACAGGGGGAGGTTTTATGACGGCCTCTACGAGCAGTACTTC	CASSRANRGRFYDGLYEQYF
.	TRBV2	.	TRBJ2-7	TGTGCCAGCATCCTTGGACAGCCATTCTACAGTTACGAGCAGTACTTC	CASILGQPFYSYEQYF
.	TRBV5-1	.	TRBJ2-3	TGCGCCAGCAGCTTGGTGCAGGGGGTGGGGACTGATACGCAGTATTTT	CASSLVQGVGTDTQYF
.	TRBV14	.	TRBJ2-3	TGTGCCAGCAGTCAGCCGACCGGGACTCGTTTTGACCCTACGCAGTATTTT	CASSQPTGTRFDPTQYF
TRBD2	TRBV5-1	once	TRBJ2-1	TGCGCCAGCAGCACTACCCGGGCTAGCGGGGTCTTTGATGGGCAGTTCTTC	CASSTTRASGVFDGQFF
.	TRBV24-1	.	TRBJ1-1	TGTGTCACCAGTGATGCGAGGAGAGCTTTCTTT	CVTSDARRAFF
TRBD1	TRBV20-1	few	TRBJ1-4	TGCAGTGCTAGAGGACAGGGGGCTCGCGATGAAAAACTGTTTTTT	CSARGQGARDEKLFF
.	TRBV6-1	many	TRBJ1-2	TGTGCCAGCAGTGAAGCGGCAGGGGACTATGGCTACACCTTC	CASSEAAGDYGYTF
.	TRBV5-1	.	TRBJ1-2	TGCGCCAGCAGCGTCGGGGCTGCCGATGGCTACACCTTC	CASSVGAADGYTF
.	TRBV5-1	few	TRBJ1-1	TGCGCCAGCAACCCCGGGACAAAGAACACTGAAGCTTTCTTT	CASNPGTKNTEAFF
TRBD1	TRBV11-1	few	TRBJ2-5	TGTGCCAGCAGCTTAGCTGAGACAGGGAATGGGGAGACCCAGTACTTC	CASSLAETGNGETQYF